The T cell receptor beta chain described here comes from a study of blood T cell repertoires in COVID-19. Overall study: Donors in the United States, Italy and Spain gave samples during acute or convalescent COVID-19.

In the authors' methods: Reference gene primer amplification in the assay estimated nucleated cell counts. Sequencing used immunoSEQ multiplex PCR; TCRdb keeps in-frame clones, though not all of them. That table gives V, J and clone size, and the DNA gave D and trimming. The sample holds about 190,000 clones, roughly 80% seen once. This CDR3 has 14 amino acids. Germline V gene sequence: CDR1 SGHNT, CDR2 YYREEE (reference sequence). The trim removed 10 bases at V and 0 bases at J, leaving 7 bases unmatched. The sequence was obtained from a man aged 60-69 years with active or convalescent COVID-19. The V and J genes are TRBV5-4 and TRBJ2-7, with 10 bases aligning to TRBD2. Sequenced: peripheral blood. The CDR3, as DNA: TGTGCCTCGAAGCGGACTAGCGGCTCCTACGAGCAGTACTTC. Protein: CASKRTSGSYEQYF.